This paragraph reports one TCR beta chain. The PCR used 60 Vbeta and 13 Jbeta primers. Generated by immunoSEQ multiplex PCR, the TCRdb table keeps only in-frame clones and is missing some. Of roughly 75,000 clones listed, 70% to 85% are singletons. The sample is drawn from a study of cytomegalovirus exposure and HLA in healthy donors. The CDR3 loop spans 12 amino acids. In germline, CDR1 is SGHRS, CDR2 YFSETQ. Trimming removed 7 bases at V and 6 bases at J, with 13 bases between. The V and J genes are TRBV5-1 and TRBJ1-1, with D perhaps TRBD1 (6 bases). The sample taken for sequencing was PBMCs. The TCR sequence derives from a man aged 70 or older in good health and CMV-seropositive. CDR3 DNA sequence: TGCGCCAGCGACCAGGGGAAGGCTGAAGCTTTCTTT. It yields the protein CASDQGKAEAFF.